These 15 T cell receptor beta chains share one sample of origin, sequenced in a study of blood T cell repertoires in COVID-19. Sequencing was performed with immunoSEQ multiplex PCR; in TCRdb, only in-frame clones are kept and a portion is missing. The sample shows 300,000 or so clones, more than 75% of them seen only once. Sequencing was carried out using peripheral blood. The receptor set was obtained from a woman aged 45-59 years who had recovered from COVID-19.

The genes are TRBV4-1 and TRBJ1-4; 8 nucleotides match TRBD1. Germline lookup yields CDR1 MGHRA and CDR2 YSYEKL. The CDR3 sequence is 15 residues long. The ends lost 4 bases at V and 4 bases at J; junction bases unmatched: 5. CDR3 coding DNA: TGCGCCAGCAGCCCACCGGGACAGGATAATGAAAAACTGTTTTTT. Its protein product is CASSPPGQDNEKLFF.

DNA for the CDR3: TGTGCCAGCAGCTTAGCGGAGACGCAGGGACTAAACTATGGCTACACCTTC. It specifies CASSLAETQGLNYGYTF. This chain joins TRBV7-9 and TRBJ1-2, with D perhaps TRBD1 (5 bases). Germline CDR1 SEHNR, CDR2 FQNEAQ (reference sequence). The CDR3 runs 17 residues. V was shortened by 0 bases and J by 2 bases, with 16 bases between the two germline ends.

This clone was recorded a few times. V and J are TRBV4-2 and TRBJ2-7, with a weak D call TRBD2 (6 bases). V was pared by 0 bases and J by 2 bases, with 11 bases between. Germline CDR1 LGHNA, CDR2 YNFKEQ. This CDR3 has 15 amino acids. The CDR3 reads CASSQDRGYTYEQYF. The CDR3 nucleotides are TGTGCCAGCAGCCAAGATCGGGGGTATACCTACGAGCAGTACTTC.

The V and J genes are TRBV4-1 and TRBJ2-5, with TRBD2 as a possible D gene (5 bases). V lost 0 bases to trimming and J lost 7 bases, with 12 bases between them. From germline, CDR1 is MGHRA and CDR2 YSYEKL. The CDR3 is 14 residues long. CDR3 sequence: CASSQDEGGSTQYF. CDR3 DNA sequence: TGCGCCAGCAGCCAAGATGAGGGCGGGTCGACCCAGTACTTC.

The V gene is TRBV6-5, the J gene TRBJ1-4, with TRBD1 matching 8 bases. Germline trimming cut 6 bases from V and 7 bases from J; bases unmatched to any gene: 7. Germline V gene data show CDR1 as MNHEY and CDR2 as SVGAGI. This CDR3 region has 14 residues. In nucleotides, the CDR3 is TGTGCCAGCAGCTCCCGGACAGGGACTGAAAAACTGTTTTTT. It translates to CASSSRTGTEKLFF.

As DNA, the CDR3 is TGTGCCAGTAGTTCGGGACAGGGAGGCGTTGGAGAGACCCAGTACTTC. It encodes CASSSGQGGVGETQYF. The chain recombines TRBV19 with TRBJ2-5, with 9 bases lining up with TRBD1. Trimming at V came to 5 bases and at J to 4 bases, leaving 11 bases not matched to a gene. CDR1 is LNHDA, CDR2 SQIVND, per germline (reference sequence). The CDR3 length is 16 residues. The whole variable domain, filled in from reference TRBV19 and TRBJ2-5, reads DGGITQSPKYLFRKEGQNVTLSCEQNLNHDAMYWYRQDPGQGLRLIYYSQIVNDFQKGDIAEGYSVSREKKESFPLTVTSAQKNPTAFYLCASSSGQGGVGETQYFGPGTRLLVL.

The rearrangement joins TRBV5-4 to TRBJ2-3; unclear D gene. Trimming took 0 bases from V and 4 from J, leaving 6 bases between them. CDR1 is SGHNT, CDR2 YYREEE, per germline (reference sequence). This CDR3 region has 13 residues. This chain's CDR3 is CASSLGLADTQYF. The CDR3 region has the DNA TGTGCCAGCAGCTTGGGTCTAGCAGATACGCAGTATTTT.

The chain uses TRBV6-2 or TRBV6-3 and TRBJ2-7; weak D call: TRBD1 (6 bases). CDR1 MNHEY and CDR2 SVGEGT come from the germline V gene. Deletions cut 2 bases from V and 6 bases from J, with 14 bases between. The CDR3 extends over 14 amino acids. The CDR3 DNA follows: TGTGCCAGCAGTTACGGAAACAGGGCCTCCGAGCAGTACTTC. It translates to CASSYGNRASEQYF.

The chain combines TRBV28 with TRBJ2-1; D might be TRBD2 (6 bases). CDR3 length: 11 amino acids. Trimming took off 4 bases at V and 14 bases at J, with 12 bases between the two ends. Germline CDR1 reads MDHEN; CDR2 reads SYDVKM. Here the CDR3 reads CASSYRDSKFF. For the CDR3, the DNA is TGTGCCAGCAGTTATCGGGACTCCAAGTTCTTC.

This clone was detected only once. The chain employs TRBV3-1 (or the pseudogene TRBV3-2) and TRBJ1-6; D might be TRBD1 (5 bases). This CDR3 spans 15 amino acids. V lost 3 bases, J lost 6 bases, and 12 bases lay in between. The V gene's germline CDR1 is LGHDT and CDR2 YNNKEL (reference sequence). CDR3 nucleotide sequence: TGTGCCAGCAGCCAGACCTCGGGGGGTAATTCACCCCTCCACTTT. Amino acid sequence: CASSQTSGGNSPLHF.

This clone showed up just a few times. V and J are TRBV12-3 or TRBV12-4 and TRBJ1-5; D remains unclear. The CDR3 loop spans 13 amino acids. V lost 6 bases to trimming and J lost 0 bases, with 6 bases between them. CDR3 DNA sequence: TGTGCCAGCAGCCGGTATAGCAATCAGCCCCAGCATTTT. Its translation is CASSRYSNQPQHF.

This chain links TRBV12-3 or TRBV12-4 with TRBJ2-5; D not certain. Trimming took off 4 bases at V and 2 bases at J, with 8 bases between the two ends. This CDR3 spans 13 amino acids. The DNA of the CDR3 is TGTGCCAGCAGTTGGGCCCAACAAGAGACCCAGTACTTC. Translation: CASSWAQQETQYF.

This chain links TRBV30 with TRBJ2-3, with 8 positions matching TRBD2. Germline V gene sequence: CDR1 GTSNPN, CDR2 SVGIG (reference sequence). The CDR3 extends over 15 amino acids. The V and J ends lost 5 bases and 0 bases, in that order; junction bases with no gene match: 7. The CDR3 DNA sequence: TGTGCCTGGTCCCGGGGGGGTGCTAGCACAGATACGCAGTATTTT. Amino acid sequence: CAWSRGGASTDTQYF.

The chain recombines TRBV2 with TRBJ1-1; maybe TRBD1 (5 bases). Germline CDR1 and CDR2: SNHLY and FYNNEI. With 4 bases removed from V and 7 bases from J, the gap between germline ends came to 16 bases. The CDR3 consists of 14 residues. CDR3 in amino acids: CASSVRGRGDEAFF. Here the CDR3 DNA reads TGTGCCAGCAGTGTTCGGGGGAGAGGAGATGAAGCTTTCTTT.

The table lists this clone with many counts. The V call is TRBV19, the J call TRBJ2-3; perhaps TRBD2 as D (6 bases). This CDR3 contains 16 residues. The germline V gene encodes CDR1 LNHDA and CDR2 SQIVND (reference sequence). The V end was cut by 5 bases, the J end by 5 bases, with 20 bases between. The CDR3 nucleotides are TGTGCCAGTAGTGTCCCCAGCGCGGGACGGTTAGATACGCAGTATTTT. Encoded protein: CASSVPSAGRLDTQYF.